This record looks at one T cell receptor beta chain sequence and its context. This sample is part of a study of T cell changes during pregnancy in multiple sclerosis. Here immunoSEQ multiplex PCR was the method, and the copy in TCRdb shows in-frame clones only, minus some. This sample carries around 61,000 clones, around nine tenths of them seen once, and the ten largest clones take 1.1% to 1.5%. This CDR3 has 15 residues. The V end lost 2 bases, the J end lost 7 bases, and 21 bases lay between the germline ends. Germline V lookup: CDR1 GTSNPN, CDR2 SVGIG (reference sequence). The origin of this receptor is a female donor in good health, enrolled as a control in a pregnancy study. The specimen was peripheral blood, collected in the third trimester of pregnancy. The chain employs TRBV30 and TRBJ2-7, with D perhaps matching TRBD2 (5 bases). In DNA, the CDR3 is TGTGCCTGGAGTCCCGGCGGGTGGACCTTGGGTGAGCAGTACTTC. Amino acids: CAWSPGGWTLGEQYF.